The rows below give T cell receptor beta chains drawn from one sample of a study of cytomegalovirus exposure and HLA in healthy donors. Profiling relied on immunoSEQ multiplex PCR, and the TCRdb table lists in-frame clones only, not all of them. The sample lists 100,000 to 120,000 clones; roughly 86% were seen once. Sequencing input: PBMCs. The receptors come from a man in his forties in good health and CMV-seronegative. Both conserved end residues are part of each CDR3. Each record gives: V gene, clone size, J gene, D gene, CDR3 protein, CDR3 DNA. The D gene is left open where the match is weak. Clone size appears in some rows only: once, few, many, or a class for an expanded clone.

v_call: TRBV7-2
clone_size: .
j_call: TRBJ2-5
d_call: .
cdr3_aa: CASSLVSRVQETQYF
cdr3_nt: TGTGCCAGCAGCTTAGTTAGCAGGGTCCAAGAGACCCAGTACTTC

v_call: TRBV5-1
clone_size: .
j_call: TRBJ1-4
d_call: .
cdr3_aa: CASRIDSDSTNEKLFF
cdr3_nt: TGCGCCAGCAGAATTGACAGCGATTCAACTAATGAAAAACTGTTTTTT

v_call: TRBV29-1
clone_size: .
j_call: TRBJ2-5
d_call: .
cdr3_aa: CSGLNQETQYF
cdr3_nt: TGCAGCGGGCTGAACCAAGAGACCCAGTACTTC

v_call: TRBV9
clone_size: .
j_call: TRBJ1-6
d_call: TRBD1
cdr3_aa: CASSIQGWNSPLHF
cdr3_nt: TGTGCCAGCAGCATACAGGGGTGGAATTCACCCCTCCACTTT

v_call: TRBV29-1
clone_size: .
j_call: TRBJ2-5
d_call: TRBD1
cdr3_aa: CSVDNGQGSKTQYF
cdr3_nt: TGCAGCGTTGATAACGGACAGGGGTCGAAGACCCAGTACTTC

v_call: TRBV25-1
clone_size: .
j_call: TRBJ2-7
d_call: .
cdr3_aa: CASKDNVSPYEQYF
cdr3_nt: TGTGCCAGCAAAGACAACGTCAGCCCCTACGAGCAGTACTTC

v_call: TRBV14
clone_size: once
j_call: TRBJ2-7
d_call: TRBD2
cdr3_aa: CASTPSGLARHEQYF
cdr3_nt: TGTGCCAGCACCCCGAGCGGACTAGCGAGACACGAGCAGTACTTC

v_call: TRBV28
clone_size: .
j_call: TRBJ2-1
d_call: .
cdr3_aa: CASSLYLRRDTVYNEQFF
cdr3_nt: TGTGCCAGCAGTTTATACCTGCGCCGGGACACGGTATACAATGAGCAGTTCTTC

v_call: TRBV29-1
clone_size: .
j_call: TRBJ2-3
d_call: TRBD2
cdr3_aa: CSVAGVTDTQYF
cdr3_nt: TGCAGCGTCGCGGGGGTTACAGATACGCAGTATTTT

v_call: TRBV28
clone_size: .
j_call: TRBJ1-2
d_call: .
cdr3_aa: CASTSIGRDYGYTF
cdr3_nt: TGTGCCAGCACCTCAATTGGGAGGGACTATGGCTACACCTTC

v_call: TRBV6-1
clone_size: .
j_call: TRBJ1-5
d_call: .
cdr3_aa: CASSEAGRGGQPQHF
cdr3_nt: TGTGCCAGCAGTGAAGCGGGTCGGGGAGGTCAGCCCCAGCATTTT

v_call: TRBV30
clone_size: .
j_call: TRBJ1-4
d_call: TRBD1
cdr3_aa: CAWKGTATNEKLFF
cdr3_nt: TGTGCCTGGAAGGGGACAGCAACTAATGAAAAACTGTTTTTT

v_call: TRBV30
clone_size: .
j_call: TRBJ2-7
d_call: TRBD2
cdr3_aa: CACIPGGGTYEQYF
cdr3_nt: TGTGCCTGCATCCCTGGGGGGGGGACTTACGAGCAGTACTTC

v_call: TRBV6-1
clone_size: .
j_call: TRBJ2-7
d_call: .
cdr3_aa: CASSEGPSDGVYEQYF
cdr3_nt: TGTGCCAGCAGCGAAGGCCCCAGCGACGGGGTCTACGAGCAGTACTTC

v_call: TRBV20-1
clone_size: .
j_call: TRBJ2-4
d_call: TRBD2
cdr3_aa: CSARTGWGLSF
cdr3_nt: TGCAGTGCTAGAACCGGGTGGGGACTAAGCTTC

v_call: TRBV10-3
clone_size: .
j_call: TRBJ1-2
d_call: .
cdr3_aa: CAISESGTRIRYTF
cdr3_nt: TGTGCCATCAGTGAGTCCGGGACACGGATACGCTACACCTTC

v_call: TRBV7-2
clone_size: .
j_call: TRBJ2-5
d_call: TRBD2
cdr3_aa: CASTDSGGGQETQYF
cdr3_nt: TGTGCCAGCACCGATAGCGGGGGGGGCCAAGAGACCCAGTACTTC

v_call: TRBV5-7
clone_size: .
j_call: TRBJ1-5
d_call: .
cdr3_aa: CASSSPGHGNQPQHF
cdr3_nt: TGTGCCAGCAGCTCACCAGGGCATGGCAATCAGCCCCAGCATTTT

v_call: TRBV5-1
clone_size: .
j_call: TRBJ2-1
d_call: .
cdr3_aa: CASSGLGGSNEQFF
cdr3_nt: TGCGCCAGCAGCGGGCTAGGCGGGTCCAATGAGCAGTTCTTC

v_call: TRBV7-3
clone_size: few
j_call: TRBJ2-3
d_call: TRBD2
cdr3_aa: CASSSSGGVTDTQYF
cdr3_nt: TGTGCCAGCAGTTCTAGCGGGGGAGTCACAGATACGCAGTATTTT

v_call: TRBV2
clone_size: .
j_call: TRBJ2-3
d_call: TRBD2
cdr3_aa: CASSDGWTSGGDTQYF
cdr3_nt: TGTGCCAGCAGTGACGGTTGGACTAGCGGGGGAGATACGCAGTATTTT

v_call: TRBV28
clone_size: .
j_call: TRBJ1-1
d_call: .
cdr3_aa: CASSSTGSVGYTEAFF
cdr3_nt: TGTGCCAGCAGCAGTACAGGGAGCGTGGGCTACACTGAAGCTTTCTTT

v_call: TRBV23-1
clone_size: .
j_call: TRBJ2-7
d_call: TRBD1
cdr3_aa: CASDPGQSYEQYF
cdr3_nt: TGCGCCAGCGATCCGGGACAGTCCTACGAGCAGTACTTC

v_call: TRBV29-1
clone_size: .
j_call: TRBJ1-2
d_call: .
cdr3_aa: CSISQGYGYTF
cdr3_nt: TGCAGCATTTCACAGGGTTATGGCTACACCTTC

v_call: TRBV5-1
clone_size: once
j_call: TRBJ1-2
d_call: TRBD1
cdr3_aa: CASSTDRQGSYGYTF
cdr3_nt: TGCGCCAGCAGCACCGACCGACAGGGTTCATATGGCTACACCTTC

v_call: TRBV30
clone_size: .
j_call: TRBJ1-2
d_call: .
cdr3_aa: CAWRPRGLGQTNYGYTF
cdr3_nt: TGTGCCTGGAGACCCCGAGGCCTCGGACAGACAAACTATGGCTACACCTTC

v_call: TRBV30
clone_size: .
j_call: TRBJ1-1
d_call: .
cdr3_aa: CAWRQGMNTEAFF
cdr3_nt: TGTGCCTGGAGACAGGGCATGAACACTGAAGCTTTCTTT

v_call: TRBV6-5
clone_size: .
j_call: TRBJ1-6
d_call: .
cdr3_aa: CASCPQAQSNSPLHF
cdr3_nt: TGTGCCAGCTGTCCCCAGGCTCAATCGAATTCACCCCTCCACTTT

v_call: TRBV7-2
clone_size: .
j_call: TRBJ2-1
d_call: .
cdr3_aa: CASSLGLNNEQFF
cdr3_nt: TGTGCCAGCAGCTTAGGACTTAACAATGAGCAGTTCTTC

v_call: TRBV7-9
clone_size: .
j_call: TRBJ2-1
d_call: TRBD1
cdr3_aa: CASSSPGQGLYNEQFF
cdr3_nt: TGTGCCAGCAGCTCTCCGGGACAGGGGTTATACAATGAGCAGTTCTTC

v_call: TRBV7-2
clone_size: .
j_call: TRBJ1-1
d_call: .
cdr3_aa: CASSLRTASSAFF
cdr3_nt: TGTGCCAGCAGCCTGCGGACAGCCTCCAGCGCTTTCTTT

v_call: TRBV9
clone_size: few
j_call: TRBJ1-1
d_call: .
cdr3_aa: CASSPTGVRGTEAFF
cdr3_nt: TGTGCCAGCAGCCCGACCGGTGTAAGAGGCACTGAAGCTTTCTTT

v_call: TRBV25-1
clone_size: once
j_call: TRBJ2-6
d_call: .
cdr3_aa: CASSASGANVLTF
cdr3_nt: TGTGCCAGCAGTGCTTCTGGGGCCAACGTCCTGACTTTC

v_call: TRBV6-5
clone_size: .
j_call: TRBJ1-5
d_call: .
cdr3_aa: CASSYAGAHQPQHF
cdr3_nt: TGTGCCAGCAGTTACGCAGGGGCCCATCAGCCCCAGCATTTT

v_call: TRBV6-6
clone_size: .
j_call: TRBJ1-5
d_call: TRBD1
cdr3_aa: CASSYAGTGSNQPQHF
cdr3_nt: TGTGCCAGCAGTTACGCCGGGACAGGGAGCAATCAGCCCCAGCATTTT

v_call: TRBV25-1
clone_size: .
j_call: TRBJ1-3
d_call: .
cdr3_aa: CASTGGNTIYF
cdr3_nt: TGTGCCAGCACAGGCGGAAACACCATATATTTT

v_call: TRBV6-5
clone_size: .
j_call: TRBJ2-7
d_call: TRBD1
cdr3_aa: CASSWDRETYEQYF
cdr3_nt: TGTGCCAGCAGTTGGGACAGGGAGACCTACGAGCAGTACTTC

v_call: TRBV28
clone_size: .
j_call: TRBJ2-3
d_call: TRBD2
cdr3_aa: CASSLWAPPLAGGQDTQYF
cdr3_nt: TGTGCCAGCAGTTTATGGGCCCCTCCACTAGCGGGGGGTCAAGATACGCAGTATTTT

v_call: TRBV19
clone_size: .
j_call: TRBJ1-1
d_call: .
cdr3_aa: CASSTQQGRTEAFF
cdr3_nt: TGTGCCAGTAGTACCCAACAGGGAAGGACTGAAGCTTTCTTT

v_call: TRBV10-3
clone_size: .
j_call: TRBJ2-3
d_call: .
cdr3_aa: CAISASQDTQYF
cdr3_nt: TGTGCCATCAGTGCGTCACAGGATACGCAGTATTTT

v_call: TRBV6-5
clone_size: .
j_call: TRBJ2-7
d_call: .
cdr3_aa: CASRTTGEQYF
cdr3_nt: TGTGCCAGCAGGACCACAGGGGAGCAGTACTTC

v_call: TRBV15
clone_size: .
j_call: TRBJ2-6
d_call: .
cdr3_aa: CATGGRGATGANVLTF
cdr3_nt: TGTGCCACCGGTGGCAGGGGGGCAACTGGGGCCAACGTCCTGACTTTC

v_call: TRBV6-1
clone_size: .
j_call: TRBJ2-1
d_call: .
cdr3_aa: CASSHPGGEQFF
cdr3_nt: TGTGCCAGCTCACACCCCGGGGGTGAGCAGTTCTTC

v_call: TRBV5-4
clone_size: .
j_call: TRBJ1-1
d_call: .
cdr3_aa: CASSTRPGSDTEAFF
cdr3_nt: TGTGCCAGCAGCACCCGGCCCGGGAGTGACACTGAAGCTTTCTTT

v_call: TRBV5-1
clone_size: few
j_call: TRBJ1-1
d_call: .
cdr3_aa: CASSLVRDTEAFF
cdr3_nt: TGCGCCAGCAGCTTGGTGCGCGACACTGAAGCTTTCTTT

v_call: TRBV5-1
clone_size: once
j_call: TRBJ2-1
d_call: TRBD2
cdr3_aa: CASSFLQAGGYNEQFF
cdr3_nt: TGCGCCAGCAGCTTCTTACAAGCGGGGGGGTACAATGAGCAGTTCTTC

v_call: TRBV28
clone_size: .
j_call: TRBJ1-5
d_call: .
cdr3_aa: CASSFGELGSNQPQHF
cdr3_nt: TGTGCCAGCAGTTTCGGGGAACTAGGGAGCAATCAGCCCCAGCATTTT

v_call: TRBV6-5
clone_size: .
j_call: TRBJ2-7
d_call: TRBD2
cdr3_aa: CASKARRGAPYEQYF
cdr3_nt: TGTGCCAGCAAGGCCCGGCGGGGGGCCCCCTACGAGCAGTACTTC

v_call: TRBV5-1
clone_size: .
j_call: TRBJ1-6
d_call: .
cdr3_aa: CASSSSKSSYNSPLHF
cdr3_nt: TGCGCCAGCAGCTCCTCCAAGAGCTCCTATAATTCACCCCTCCACTTT

v_call: TRBV6-6
clone_size: .
j_call: TRBJ1-4
d_call: .
cdr3_aa: CASSLEGGRIREKLFF
cdr3_nt: TGTGCCAGCAGCCTCGAGGGGGGGCGCATTAGGGAAAAACTGTTTTTT

v_call: TRBV28
clone_size: few
j_call: TRBJ1-2
d_call: .
cdr3_aa: CASSTGDIINGYTF
cdr3_nt: TGTGCCAGCAGTACCGGGGATATTATTAATGGCTACACCTTC

v_call: TRBV11-3
clone_size: .
j_call: TRBJ1-1
d_call: .
cdr3_aa: CASSLKTDPRRTEAFF
cdr3_nt: TGTGCCAGCAGCCTAAAAACCGACCCGAGGAGGACTGAAGCTTTCTTT

v_call: TRBV5-1
clone_size: .
j_call: TRBJ1-1
d_call: .
cdr3_aa: CASSLITTGITEAFF
cdr3_nt: TGCGCCAGCAGCTTGATAACCACAGGGATCACTGAAGCTTTCTTT

v_call: TRBV5-1
clone_size: once
j_call: TRBJ2-1
d_call: TRBD2
cdr3_aa: CASSPQAGGRGEQFF
cdr3_nt: TGCGCCAGCAGCCCCCAAGCGGGAGGAAGGGGTGAGCAGTTCTTC

v_call: TRBV6-1
clone_size: .
j_call: TRBJ1-1
d_call: .
cdr3_aa: CASSTTGLGNTEAFF
cdr3_nt: TGTGCCAGCAGTACTACAGGGCTCGGGAACACTGAAGCTTTCTTT

v_call: TRBV5-1
clone_size: .
j_call: TRBJ1-1
d_call: .
cdr3_aa: CASSLIQGGEAFF
cdr3_nt: TGCGCCAGCAGCTTGATACAGGGAGGGGAAGCTTTCTTT

v_call: TRBV15
clone_size: few
j_call: TRBJ2-5
d_call: .
cdr3_aa: CATQQGWQETQYF
cdr3_nt: TGTGCCACCCAACAGGGCTGGCAAGAGACCCAGTACTTC

v_call: TRBV6-5
clone_size: .
j_call: TRBJ1-2
d_call: .
cdr3_aa: CASSYHGPTPGGYTF
cdr3_nt: TGTGCCAGCAGTTACCATGGACCGACCCCAGGGGGCTACACCTTC

v_call: TRBV6-5
clone_size: .
j_call: TRBJ1-2
d_call: .
cdr3_aa: CASSYSFPGASYGYTF
cdr3_nt: TGTGCCAGCAGTTACTCCTTCCCTGGGGCTAGCTATGGCTACACCTTC

v_call: TRBV27
clone_size: once
j_call: TRBJ1-1
d_call: TRBD1
cdr3_aa: CASINRGSMNTEAFF
cdr3_nt: TGTGCCAGCATTAACAGGGGGAGTATGAACACTGAAGCTTTCTTT